The 17 T cell receptor beta chains reported below all come from one sample, sequenced in a study of shared clonotypes between healthy human individuals. Sequenced by immunoSEQ multiplex PCR; TCRdb stores in-frame clones only, minus some. The sample carries millions of clones, approximately 95% recorded once. The sequenced material came from naive CD4+ T cells from PBMCs. Indicated subset: CD45RA+ positively selected. Source of these receptors: a young man in good health. Some clones in this sample may be carry-over from other donors' samples.

The V gene is TRBV7-2, the J gene TRBJ2-2, with D perhaps TRBD2 (6 bases). Germline values: CDR1 SGHTA, CDR2 FQGNSA. This CDR3 is 16 amino acids long. Trimming shortened V by 3 bases and J by 2 bases, and 13 bases separated the two germline ends. The CDR3 region is CASSFGRSFNTGELFF. CDR3 nucleotide sequence: TGTGCCAGCAGCTTTGGGAGGAGCTTCAACACCGGGGAGCTGTTTTTT.

The rearrangement links TRBV5-5 to TRBJ2-1; TRBD1 aligns across 9 bases. Germline V gene data show CDR1 as SGHKS and CDR2 as YYEKEE (reference sequence). This CDR3 contains 15 residues. V shed 0 bases and J 3 bases; nucleotides not matched to a gene: 1. The CDR3 protein is CASSLGQGVYNEQFF. CDR3 DNA: TGTGCCAGCAGCTTGGGACAGGGGGTCTACAATGAGCAGTTCTTC.

This rearrangement joins TRBV11-3 to TRBJ2-1; D perhaps matches TRBD2 (5 bases). This CDR3 contains 13 residues. Germline assignment: CDR1 SGHNT and CDR2 YENEEA. V was clipped by 5 bases and J by 6 bases, with 11 bases between them. The CDR3 nucleotides read TGTGCCAGCAGCCAAAGCGGTGGCAATGAGCAGTTCTTC. Encoded protein: CASSQSGGNEQFF.

This rearrangement joins TRBV27 to TRBJ2-7, with 9 bases that match TRBD2. V was pared by 5 bases and J by 3 bases, with 14 bases of the junction left unmatched. CDR1 is MNHEY, CDR2 SMNVEV, per germline (reference sequence). This CDR3 contains 17 residues. The CDR3 DNA follows: TGTGCCAGCAGTGTGCTAGCGGGGAGTCCCCCCTTCTACGAGCAGTACTTC. Translation: CASSVLAGSPPFYEQYF.

This chain joins TRBV5-4 and TRBJ2-7; 15 nucleotides match TRBD2. The CDR3 loop spans 18 amino acids. CDR1 is SGHNT and CDR2 is YYREEE in the germline V gene (reference sequence). The V gene end was trimmed by 1 base and the J gene end by 3 bases; junction bases not matched to a gene: 8. The CDR3 region has the DNA TGTGCCAGCAGCTTGCGTGTCCTGGGACTAGCGGGGGGCTACGAGCAGTACTTC. It codes for CASSLRVLGLAGGYEQYF. Complete variable domain (other parts from reference TRBV5-4 and TRBJ2-7): ETGVTQSPTHLIKTRGQQVTLRCSSQSGHNTVSWYQQALGQGPQFIFQYYREEENGRGNFPPRFSGLQFPNYSSELNVNALELDDSALYLCASSLRVLGLAGGYEQYFGPGTRLTVT.

This clone appeared a few times. The chain employs TRBV5-5 and TRBJ1-5, with D unclear. Germline V lookup: CDR1 SGHKS, CDR2 YYEKEE (reference sequence). Deletions cut 4 bases from V and 5 bases from J, with 10 bases between. This CDR3 region has 13 residues. This CDR3 is CASSTAVDQPQHF. DNA for the CDR3: TGTGCCAGCAGCACCGCCGTGGATCAGCCCCAGCATTTT.

Comment on this clone: The same CDR3 is also encoded by other DNA sequences in this sample. J is TRBJ2-1 and V is TRBV28; no clear D gene. There are 11 residues in the CDR3. V lost 3 bases, J lost 8 bases, and 5 bases lay in between. Germline CDR1 MDHEN, CDR2 SYDVKM. The CDR3 coding sequence is TGTGCCAGCAGTTTGCTTTATGAGCAGTTCTTC. It specifies CASSLLYEQFF.

V usage is TRBV2 and J usage is TRBJ1-4; the match to TRBD1 covers 8 bases. CDR1 is SNHLY and CDR2 is FYNNEI in the germline V gene. The V segment lost 8 bases and the J segment 8 bases; nucleotides outside the gene matches: 7. The CDR3 extends over 13 amino acids. The CDR3 nucleotides are TGTGCCAGCTCGACAGGGGCCAGGGAAAAACTGTTTTTT. Its protein is CASSTGAREKLFF.

This chain links TRBV7-2 with TRBJ2-7; D is uncertain. The CDR3 is made up of 14 amino acids. The germline V gene encodes CDR1 SGHTA and CDR2 FQGNSA. Trimming took 6 bases from V and 3 from J, leaving 15 bases between them. Written as DNA, the CDR3 is TGTGCCAGCAGTTACTCATCGGACCGCTACGAGCAGTACTTC. The encoded protein is CASSYSSDRYEQYF.

This clone was detected once. This chain connects TRBV12-2 to TRBJ2-7; no DNA check was done on the table's D call, TRBD2. TRBV12-2 is annotated as a pseudogene. The length of the CDR3 is 16 residues. Here the CDR3 DNA reads TGTGCAAGTCGCTTAGTGGGGAGTAGCGGGAGCCCCGAGCAGTACTTC. It yields the protein CASRLVGSSGSPEQYF.

The chain has TRBV7-2 and TRBJ2-5; possible D gene TRBD1, 5 bases. The CDR3 consists of 15 residues. CDR1 is SGHTA, CDR2 FQGNSA, per germline. V gave up 3 bases and J gave up 1 base, with 12 bases separating them. In DNA form, the CDR3 reads TGTGCCAGCAGCTTCCAGGGCTTCTTCCAAGAGACCCAGTACTTC. It encodes CASSFQGFFQETQYF.

The V and J genes are TRBV20-1 and TRBJ2-3; D not resolved. This CDR3 spans 11 amino acids. CDR1 and CDR2 from the germline V gene are DFQATT and SNEGSKA (reference sequence). V lost 3 bases and J 6 bases, leaving 7 bases between the germline ends. The CDR3 sequence: CSASQQDTQYF. CDR3 DNA sequence: TGCAGTGCTAGTCAACAGGATACGCAGTATTTT.

This clone was recorded once. The chain links TRBV7-2 to TRBJ2-2, with a tentative D call TRBD2 (5 bases). This CDR3 contains 16 residues. V dropped 5 bases and J dropped 3 bases, with 16 bases sitting between them. CDR1 and CDR2 (germline): SGHTA, FQGNSA. CDR3 sequence reads: CASSPRGRTYTGELFF. CDR3 sequence (DNA): TGTGCCAGCAGCCCACGCGGCAGGACTTACACCGGGGAGCTGTTTTTT.

The genes are TRBV4-2 and TRBJ2-7; 7 bases map to TRBD1. CDR1 and CDR2 (germline): LGHNA, YNFKEQ. CDR3 length equals 15 residues. Unmatched junction bases numbered 5, after V lost 1 base and J lost 2 bases. The CDR3 protein is CASSQVTGAPYEQYF. In DNA, the CDR3 is TGTGCCAGCAGCCAAGTAACAGGGGCCCCCTACGAGCAGTACTTC.

This sequence joins TRBV28 and TRBJ1-2; weak D call: TRBD1 (5 bases). Between the trimmed V and J ends, which lost 11 bases and 7 bases, there was a span of 23 bases. Germline V CDR1 and CDR2: MDHEN, SYDVKM. This CDR3 is built from 14 residues. In DNA form, the CDR3 reads TGTGCCGCCTCTTCCGCCAGGGAGCCGGGTGGCTACACCTTC. As protein: CAASSAREPGGYTF.

The chain recombines TRBV29-1 with TRBJ1-1; the match to TRBD1 covers 7 bases. Germline V gives CDR1 SQVTM, CDR2 ANQGSEA. V lost 6 bases and J lost 1; bases outside the gene matches: 5. This CDR3 contains 13 residues. CDR3 in DNA: TGCAGCGTATGTCGACAGGGGAACACTGAAGCTTTCTTT. This codes for CSVCRQGNTEAFF.

The genes are TRBV5-4 and TRBJ2-5; TRBD2 might be the D (7 bases). CDR3 length: 15 residues. The ends were cut back, 0 bases at V and 3 bases at J, with 12 bases in the middle. Germline CDR1 is SGHNT and CDR2 is YYREEE (reference sequence). The CDR3 coding sequence is TGTGCCAGCAGCTTGGGTACAGGGAGGGAAGAGACCCAGTACTTC. It is translated as CASSLGTGREETQYF.